A selection of T cell receptor beta chains follows, all from one sample in a study of T cells after yellow fever vaccination. TCRdb re-called the 5' RACE reads through MiXCR, storing one row per CDR3 protein. The table lists 250,000 to 300,000 distinct CDR3 sequences, about 5% of them singletons. Sequences were derived from CD4+ T cells sorted from PBMCs, sampled on the day of the yellow fever booster vaccination. The source is a man aged 18-30 years who received the YFV17D yellow fever vaccine. Both conserved end residues are part of each CDR3. Fields, in order: clone size, J gene, D gene, CDR3 length, V gene, CDR3 DNA, CDR3 protein. D genes are given only for firm matches. The size field is filled for only some rows; it gives once, few, many or a size class.

clone size: many
J gene: TRBJ2-1
D gene: NA
CDR3 length: 16
V gene: TRBV4-1
CDR3 DNA: TGCGCCAGCAGGGGGGTAGGAGGGAAAGCCTACAATGAGCAGTTCTTC
CDR3 protein: CASRGVGGKAYNEQFF

clone size: NA
J gene: TRBJ2-1
D gene: TRBD2
CDR3 length: 14
V gene: TRBV9
CDR3 DNA: TGTGCCAGCAGCCCAAGCGGGGTTTACAATGAGCAGTTCTTC
CDR3 protein: CASSPSGVYNEQFF

clone size: NA
J gene: TRBJ2-3
D gene: NA
CDR3 length: 16
V gene: TRBV7-9
CDR3 DNA: TGTGCCAGCAGCTTAGTTGCAGCCCTCTCGGGCGATACGCAGTATTTT
CDR3 protein: CASSLVAALSGDTQYF

clone size: many
J gene: TRBJ2-5
D gene: NA
CDR3 length: 17
V gene: TRBV10-3
CDR3 DNA: TGTGCCATCAGTGCCCCCTCTAGGGGGGCGCGTACAGAGACCCAGTACTTC
CDR3 protein: CAISAPSRGARTETQYF

clone size: NA
J gene: TRBJ2-3
D gene: NA
CDR3 length: 12
V gene: TRBV5-1
CDR3 DNA: TGCGCCAGCAGTTGGGGGAAAGATACGCAGTATTTT
CDR3 protein: CASSWGKDTQYF

clone size: few
J gene: TRBJ1-5
D gene: NA
CDR3 length: 13
V gene: TRBV5-6
CDR3 DNA: TGTGCCAGCAGCTTGGCGTGGGGTGGTCCCCAGCATTTT
CDR3 protein: CASSLAWGGPQHF

clone size: NA
J gene: TRBJ1-5
D gene: NA
CDR3 length: 15
V gene: TRBV12-5
CDR3 DNA: TGTGCTAGTGGCGGGCGCGAGGGGCCCAAGCAGCCCCAGCATTTT
CDR3 protein: CASGGREGPKQPQHF

clone size: few
J gene: TRBJ2-1
D gene: TRBD2
CDR3 length: 22
V gene: TRBV4-2
CDR3 DNA: TGTGCCAGCAGCCCCCTCCAAACTGGACTAGCGGGGGACCCGAGCTCCTACAATGAGCAGTTCTTC
CDR3 protein: CASSPLQTGLAGDPSSYNEQFF

clone size: many
J gene: TRBJ2-5
D gene: NA
CDR3 length: 10
V gene: TRBV29-1
CDR3 DNA: TGCAGCGTCGCTAGGGAGACCCAGTACTTC
CDR3 protein: CSVARETQYF

clone size: many
J gene: TRBJ2-7
D gene: NA
CDR3 length: 15
V gene: TRBV7-9
CDR3 DNA: TGTGCCAGCAGCTTCGTCGGTGGACCGATCTACGAGCAGTACTTC
CDR3 protein: CASSFVGGPIYEQYF

clone size: few
J gene: TRBJ2-7
D gene: TRBD1
CDR3 length: 14
V gene: TRBV27
CDR3 DNA: TGTGCCAGCAGGGGGGACAGGGTACCCTACGAGCAGTACTTC
CDR3 protein: CASRGDRVPYEQYF

clone size: many
J gene: TRBJ2-7
D gene: NA
CDR3 length: 15
V gene: TRBV5-1
CDR3 DNA: TGCGCCAGCAGCTTGGCGTGGTCGGGGTTCGACGAGCAGTACTTC
CDR3 protein: CASSLAWSGFDEQYF

clone size: few
J gene: TRBJ2-7
D gene: TRBD1
CDR3 length: 15
V gene: TRBV4-2
CDR3 DNA: TGTGCCAGCAGCCACCTGGGACAGGGTAACTACGAGCAGTACTTC
CDR3 protein: CASSHLGQGNYEQYF

clone size: many
J gene: TRBJ2-5
D gene: NA
CDR3 length: 13
V gene: TRBV27
CDR3 DNA: TGTGCCAGCCGATATCGGGGCAGGGAGACCCAGTACTTC
CDR3 protein: CASRYRGRETQYF

clone size: NA
J gene: TRBJ1-1
D gene: NA
CDR3 length: 14
V gene: TRBV7-9
CDR3 DNA: TGTGCCAGCAGCCCCGGACGGTGGGTCACTGAAGCTTTCTTT
CDR3 protein: CASSPGRWVTEAFF

clone size: few
J gene: TRBJ1-2
D gene: NA
CDR3 length: 14
V gene: TRBV18
CDR3 DNA: TGTGCCAGCTCACCACCCGGGACACCCTATGGCTACACCTTC
CDR3 protein: CASSPPGTPYGYTF

clone size: few
J gene: TRBJ2-1
D gene: NA
CDR3 length: 14
V gene: TRBV9
CDR3 DNA: TGTGCCAGCAGCGCCCTCGGAAACTACAATGAGCAGTTCTTC
CDR3 protein: CASSALGNYNEQFF

clone size: many
J gene: TRBJ2-2
D gene: NA
CDR3 length: 14
V gene: TRBV7-8
CDR3 DNA: TGTGCCAGCCAACGAAGCAAGAACACCGGGGAGCTGTTTTTT
CDR3 protein: CASQRSKNTGELFF

clone size: many
J gene: TRBJ1-2
D gene: NA
CDR3 length: 15
V gene: TRBV7-9
CDR3 DNA: TGTGCCAGCAGCTTGGGGAACAAAGTTAACTATGGCTACACCTTC
CDR3 protein: CASSLGNKVNYGYTF

clone size: NA
J gene: TRBJ2-5
D gene: NA
CDR3 length: 17
V gene: TRBV5-6
CDR3 DNA: TGTGCCAGCAGCTTGGTTGGGGACATGGGGGTTCAAGAGACCCAGTACTTC
CDR3 protein: CASSLVGDMGVQETQYF

clone size: few
J gene: TRBJ2-7
D gene: NA
CDR3 length: 12
V gene: TRBV20-1
CDR3 DNA: TGCAGTGCTAGCTCAGACCCCTACGAGCAGTACTTC
CDR3 protein: CSASSDPYEQYF

clone size: NA
J gene: TRBJ2-1
D gene: TRBD2
CDR3 length: 16
V gene: TRBV4-2
CDR3 DNA: TGTGCCAGCAGCCCCTCCACGGGGGGTCCCTACAATGAGCAGTTCTTC
CDR3 protein: CASSPSTGGPYNEQFF

clone size: few
J gene: TRBJ2-6
D gene: NA
CDR3 length: 18
V gene: TRBV5-1
CDR3 DNA: TGCGCCAGCAGCTTGGCCCTGGACATCTCCTCTGGGGCCAACGTCCTGACTTTC
CDR3 protein: CASSLALDISSGANVLTF

clone size: few
J gene: TRBJ2-7
D gene: NA
CDR3 length: 13
V gene: TRBV12-3/TRBV12-4
CDR3 DNA: TGTGCCAGCAAATTTACTAGCTCCTACGAGCAGTACTTC
CDR3 protein: CASKFTSSYEQYF

clone size: many
J gene: TRBJ2-1
D gene: TRBD1
CDR3 length: 16
V gene: TRBV20-1
CDR3 DNA: TGCAGTGCTAGAGATAAAAAGGACAGGGGCTACAATGAGCAGTTCTTC
CDR3 protein: CSARDKKDRGYNEQFF

clone size: many
J gene: TRBJ2-1
D gene: NA
CDR3 length: 12
V gene: TRBV24-1
CDR3 DNA: TGTGCCACCAGTGACCCCGACAATGAGCAGTTCTTC
CDR3 protein: CATSDPDNEQFF

clone size: NA
J gene: TRBJ2-2
D gene: TRBD2
CDR3 length: 18
V gene: TRBV10-1
CDR3 DNA: TGCGCCAGCAGTGAACTAGCGGGGGTTGATGCGAACACCGGGGAGCTGTTTTTT
CDR3 protein: CASSELAGVDANTGELFF

clone size: NA
J gene: TRBJ2-3
D gene: NA
CDR3 length: 14
V gene: TRBV6-5
CDR3 DNA: TGTGCCAGCAGTTACGCAGGGCGGACAGATACGCAGTATTTT
CDR3 protein: CASSYAGRTDTQYF

clone size: many
J gene: TRBJ2-7
D gene: TRBD1
CDR3 length: 15
V gene: TRBV6-2/TRBV6-3
CDR3 DNA: TGTGCCAGCACCGACACTACCGGGACAGGCCACGAGCAGTACTTC
CDR3 protein: CASTDTTGTGHEQYF

clone size: NA
J gene: TRBJ2-6
D gene: NA
CDR3 length: 20
V gene: TRBV11-2
CDR3 DNA: TGTGCCAGCAGCTTAGATTGGGTTGAAACAGGGAGAGCGGGGGCCAACGTCCTGACTTTC
CDR3 protein: CASSLDWVETGRAGANVLTF

clone size: NA
J gene: TRBJ1-4
D gene: NA
CDR3 length: 13
V gene: TRBV14
CDR3 DNA: TGTGCCAGCAGCCAAATACCGAGTGAAAAACTGTTTTTT
CDR3 protein: CASSQIPSEKLFF

clone size: many
J gene: TRBJ2-7
D gene: NA
CDR3 length: 12
V gene: TRBV18
CDR3 DNA: TGTGCCAGCGAGAGTTCCGAAGGGGAGCAGTACTTC
CDR3 protein: CASESSEGEQYF

clone size: few
J gene: TRBJ1-1
D gene: NA
CDR3 length: 16
V gene: TRBV12-3/TRBV12-4
CDR3 DNA: TGTGCCAGCAGCTCGACAAAAGGGTGGGAGGATACTGAAGCTTTCTTT
CDR3 protein: CASSSTKGWEDTEAFF

clone size: NA
J gene: TRBJ1-1
D gene: NA
CDR3 length: 13
V gene: TRBV10-2
CDR3 DNA: TGCGCCAGCAGTAAGCCCCTGTACCCCGAAGCTTTCTTT
CDR3 protein: CASSKPLYPEAFF

clone size: few
J gene: TRBJ2-1
D gene: TRBD2
CDR3 length: 16
V gene: TRBV6-5
CDR3 DNA: TGTGCCAGCCGGGCATGGGCGGGGGACCCATACAATGAGCAGTTCTTC
CDR3 protein: CASRAWAGDPYNEQFF

clone size: few
J gene: TRBJ2-1
D gene: NA
CDR3 length: 15
V gene: TRBV2
CDR3 DNA: TGTGCCAGCGAGGCCGACAGGCCGAGAGGAAATGAGCAGTTCTTC
CDR3 protein: CASEADRPRGNEQFF

clone size: NA
J gene: TRBJ1-2
D gene: NA
CDR3 length: 12
V gene: TRBV12-3/TRBV12-4
CDR3 DNA: TGTGCCAGCAGACAGCCCCTCCGGGGCTACACCTTC
CDR3 protein: CASRQPLRGYTF

clone size: many
J gene: TRBJ2-2
D gene: NA
CDR3 length: 13
V gene: TRBV12-3/TRBV12-4
CDR3 DNA: TGTGCCAGCAGTCCACAGGGCTTCGGGGAGCTGTTTTTT
CDR3 protein: CASSPQGFGELFF

clone size: many
J gene: TRBJ2-3
D gene: NA
CDR3 length: 15
V gene: TRBV7-2
CDR3 DNA: TGTGCCAGCAGCCGGGGGACGCTTTCCACAGATACGCAGTATTTT
CDR3 protein: CASSRGTLSTDTQYF

clone size: NA
J gene: TRBJ2-7
D gene: TRBD2
CDR3 length: 17
V gene: TRBV7-2
CDR3 DNA: TGTGCCAGCAGCACCAGACTAGCGGGGGGGTTACCCTACGAGCAGTACTTC
CDR3 protein: CASSTRLAGGLPYEQYF

clone size: few
J gene: TRBJ2-5
D gene: TRBD1
CDR3 length: 14
V gene: TRBV12-3/TRBV12-4
CDR3 DNA: TGTGCCAGCAGTTTAGAACAGGGGGCGGAGACCCAGTACTTC
CDR3 protein: CASSLEQGAETQYF

clone size: few
J gene: TRBJ2-3
D gene: TRBD2
CDR3 length: 18
V gene: TRBV9
CDR3 DNA: TGTGCCAGCAGCACCCGTAGCTGGATAGCGGGGGGGCTTGATACGCAGTATTTT
CDR3 protein: CASSTRSWIAGGLDTQYF

clone size: NA
J gene: TRBJ2-7
D gene: NA
CDR3 length: 13
V gene: TRBV20-1
CDR3 DNA: TGCAGTGCCAGGAGAAGGGTTAGCTACGAGCAGTACTTC
CDR3 protein: CSARRRVSYEQYF

clone size: few
J gene: TRBJ2-4
D gene: NA
CDR3 length: 13
V gene: TRBV18
CDR3 DNA: TGTGCCAGCTCAAAGACCCAGGGGAACATTCAGTACTTC
CDR3 protein: CASSKTQGNIQYF

clone size: few
J gene: TRBJ2-3
D gene: NA
CDR3 length: 16
V gene: TRBV7-3
CDR3 DNA: TGTGCCAGCAGCTTAGGAAGGGGATCCCTGAGAGATACGCAGTATTTT
CDR3 protein: CASSLGRGSLRDTQYF

clone size: few
J gene: TRBJ1-2
D gene: TRBD1
CDR3 length: 13
V gene: TRBV5-1
CDR3 DNA: TGCGCCAGCAGCTTGGAAATTACGGACAGGCCCAGCTTC
CDR3 protein: CASSLEITDRPSF

clone size: few
J gene: TRBJ2-3
D gene: TRBD2
CDR3 length: 16
V gene: TRBV6-5
CDR3 DNA: TGTGCCAGCAGTTACTCCCAGCGGGGGGGCAGAGATACGCAGTATTTT
CDR3 protein: CASSYSQRGGRDTQYF

clone size: NA
J gene: TRBJ1-2
D gene: NA
CDR3 length: 13
V gene: TRBV6-5
CDR3 DNA: TGTGCCAGCAGTTATCCAGGGGCCAGGGGCTACACCTTC
CDR3 protein: CASSYPGARGYTF

clone size: many
J gene: TRBJ2-5
D gene: NA
CDR3 length: 15
V gene: TRBV3-1
CDR3 DNA: TGTGCCAGCAGCCAAGTCTCCATTGGGAAGAAGACCCAGTACTTC
CDR3 protein: CASSQVSIGKKTQYF

clone size: NA
J gene: TRBJ2-3
D gene: TRBD2
CDR3 length: 16
V gene: TRBV11-2
CDR3 DNA: TGTGCCAGCAGCTCCGGGACTAGGTGGAGGACAGATACGCAGTATTTT
CDR3 protein: CASSSGTRWRTDTQYF

clone size: NA
J gene: TRBJ2-5
D gene: TRBD2
CDR3 length: 15
V gene: TRBV10-3
CDR3 DNA: TGTGCCATCAGTGACGGGACTAGCGGGGGGGAGACCCAGTACTTC
CDR3 protein: CAISDGTSGGETQYF

clone size: many
J gene: TRBJ2-2
D gene: TRBD1
CDR3 length: 16
V gene: TRBV3-1
CDR3 DNA: TGTGCCAGCAGCCAAGATCAAGGGACAGGTCCCGGGGAGCTGTTTTTT
CDR3 protein: CASSQDQGTGPGELFF

clone size: many
J gene: TRBJ1-1
D gene: NA
CDR3 length: 13
V gene: TRBV5-5
CDR3 DNA: TGTGCCAGCAGCCTTGGTTCGGGACAAGAAGCTTTCTTT
CDR3 protein: CASSLGSGQEAFF

clone size: many
J gene: TRBJ2-1
D gene: TRBD2
CDR3 length: 16
V gene: TRBV12-3/TRBV12-4
CDR3 DNA: TGTGCCAGCAGTTTAGTAGGGACTAGCGGGGGCAATGAGCAGTTCTTC
CDR3 protein: CASSLVGTSGGNEQFF

clone size: many
J gene: TRBJ2-1
D gene: TRBD2
CDR3 length: 15
V gene: TRBV5-1
CDR3 DNA: TGCGCCAGCAGCAGTAGCGGGGGGGCTTACAATGAGCAGTTCTTC
CDR3 protein: CASSSSGGAYNEQFF

clone size: many
J gene: TRBJ1-2
D gene: TRBD1
CDR3 length: 16
V gene: TRBV7-9
CDR3 DNA: TGTGCCAGCAGCTCCCCCCTTCGACAGGGCTGGTATGGCTACACCTTC
CDR3 protein: CASSSPLRQGWYGYTF

clone size: many
J gene: TRBJ2-3
D gene: TRBD1
CDR3 length: 14
V gene: TRBV7-7
CDR3 DNA: TGTGCCAGCAGCCAGACAGGGGTAGAAGATACGCAGTATTTT
CDR3 protein: CASSQTGVEDTQYF